This T cell receptor beta chain was found in a study of T-cell memory formation after mild COVID-19. Notes on the study in general: Day 37-peaking second-wave clones had unconfirmed SARS-CoV-2 specificity.

Via MiXCR, TCRdb re-called the 5' RACE reads, giving one row per CDR3 protein. The top ten clones hold around an eighth of a sample with roughly 150,000 distinct CDR3 sequences, more than 12% of them seen once. Concerning this clonotype: Its target is not known.

Germline V gene lookup returns CDR1 GTSNPN and CDR2 SVGIG (reference sequence). The CDR3 totals 13 residues. Deletions cut 2 bases from V and 2 bases from J, with 10 bases between. The sample comprised PBMCs or a T cell subset sorted from them (not recorded which). The receptor comes from an adult woman who had mild COVID-19 (a few samples of this study predate the infection). Cell type and time point are not known. This chain links TRBV30 with TRBJ2-7, with a possible D match to TRBD1 (6 bases). In nucleotides, the CDR3 is TGTGCCTGGAGTCCTCGGGACACCTACGAGCAGTACTTC. It yields the protein CAWSPRDTYEQYF.